Following are 9 T cell receptor beta chains from one sample sequenced in a study of control samples from healthy donors and cancer patients. Repertoires were generated with immunoSEQ multiplex PCR, while TCRdb's copy carries only in-frame clones and drops some. The repertoire holds some 120,000 clones, with about 87% as singletons. The sequenced sample was blood. The receptors originated from a man between 60 and 75 years old in good health.

The V and J genes are TRBV7-9 and TRBJ1-1; D is possibly TRBD1 (5 bases). The CDR3 sequence is 15 residues long. V gave up 0 bases and J gave up 1 base, with 9 bases separating them. Germline CDR1 is SEHNR and CDR2 is FQNEAQ (reference sequence). The CDR3 region is CASSLARGRNTEAFF. Here the CDR3 DNA reads TGTGCCAGCAGCTTAGCGAGGGGACGGAACACTGAAGCTTTCTTT.

V is TRBV5-4 and J is TRBJ1-2, with D tentatively TRBD1 (5 bases). Trimming shortened V by 3 bases and J by 1 base, and 7 bases separated the two germline ends. Germline loops: CDR1 SGHNT, CDR2 YYREEE (reference sequence). This CDR3 spans 13 amino acids. The CDR3 spells CASSSQVNYGYTF. The DNA for the CDR3 is TGTGCCAGCAGCTCACAGGTTAACTATGGCTACACCTTC.

The CDR3 region has the DNA TGTGCCAGCAGTTTATGGGGCCAGTTGAACACTGAAGCTTTCTTT. It is translated as CASSLWGQLNTEAFF. V gene TRBV27 combines with J gene TRBJ1-1; tentatively, D is TRBD1 (5 bases). The CDR3 loop spans 15 amino acids. CDR1 and CDR2 (germline): MNHEY, SMNVEV (reference sequence). Trimming removed 1 base at V and 0 bases at J, with 9 bases between.

The V gene is TRBV3-1 (or the pseudogene TRBV3-2), the J gene TRBJ2-1, with TRBD1 matching 9 bases. From germline, CDR1 is LGHDT and CDR2 YNNKEL (reference sequence). This CDR3 has 15 residues. V was clipped by 4 bases and J by 10 bases; unmatched bases: 11. CDR3 residues: CASSPGTGWDKEQFF. In DNA, the CDR3 is TGTGCCAGCAGCCCCGGGACAGGGTGGGATAAGGAGCAGTTCTTC.

The J gene is TRBJ1-2, the V gene TRBV2; the D is unclear. The CDR3 has 16 residues. Germline V gene data show CDR1 as SNHLY and CDR2 as FYNNEI. V was pared by 0 bases and J by 0 bases, with 11 bases between. CDR3 loop: CASSEAVGTTNYGYTF. DNA of the CDR3: TGTGCCAGCAGTGAAGCGGTCGGAACCACTAACTATGGCTACACCTTC.

V and J are TRBV27 and TRBJ1-6; D not certain. The CDR3 sequence is 14 residues long. V was shortened by 4 bases and J by 7 bases, with 11 bases between the two germline ends. Germline-derived CDR1 and CDR2 are MNHEY and SMNVEV (reference sequence). CDR3: CASSSGLENSPLHF. Written as DNA, the CDR3 is TGTGCCAGCAGTTCTGGGTTAGAGAATTCACCCCTCCACTTT.

The chain combines TRBV27 with TRBJ1-2; D not certain. The CDR3 is made up of 13 amino acids. Germline CDR1 and CDR2: MNHEY and SMNVEV (reference sequence). Deletions cut 3 bases from V and 2 bases from J, with 7 bases between. The CDR3 coding sequence is TGTGCCAGCAGTTTTACGGAGAACTATGGCTACACCTTC. Translated, it gives CASSFTENYGYTF.

The chain uses TRBV12-3 or TRBV12-4 and TRBJ1-5; D gene ambiguous. Between the trimmed V and J ends, which lost 4 bases and 7 bases, there was a span of 8 bases. The CDR3 runs to 12 residues. CDR3 residues: CASSSGVQPQHF. In DNA form, the CDR3 reads TGTGCCAGCAGTTCTGGGGTCCAGCCCCAGCATTTT.

The chain combines TRBV6-6 with TRBJ1-2; D is uncertain. V gave up 6 bases and J gave up 4 bases, with 12 bases separating them. CDR3 size: 13 residues. CDR1 MNHNY and CDR2 SVGAGI come from the germline V gene (reference sequence). Here the CDR3 DNA reads TGTGCCAGCAGACGGGAGGAAGTCTATGGCTACACCTTC. Translating gives CASRREEVYGYTF.